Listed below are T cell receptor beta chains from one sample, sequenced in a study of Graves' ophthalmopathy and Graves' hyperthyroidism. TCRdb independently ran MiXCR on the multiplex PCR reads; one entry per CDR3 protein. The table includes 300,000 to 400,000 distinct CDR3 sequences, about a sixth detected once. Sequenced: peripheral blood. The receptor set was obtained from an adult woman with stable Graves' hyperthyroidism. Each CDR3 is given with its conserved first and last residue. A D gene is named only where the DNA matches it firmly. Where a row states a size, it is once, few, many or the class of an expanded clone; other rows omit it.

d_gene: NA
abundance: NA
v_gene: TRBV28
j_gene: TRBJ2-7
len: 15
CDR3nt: TGTGCCAGCAGCCCGGCCAGAGCAGGGCTCCACGAGCAGTACTTC
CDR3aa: CASSPARAGLHEQYF

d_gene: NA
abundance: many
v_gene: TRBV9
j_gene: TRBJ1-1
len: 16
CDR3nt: TGTGCCAGCAGCGTAGAGGACGGCGCTTTCGACACTGAAGCTTTCTTT
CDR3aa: CASSVEDGAFDTEAFF

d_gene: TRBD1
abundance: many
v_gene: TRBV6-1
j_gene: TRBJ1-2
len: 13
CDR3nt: TGTGCCAGCAGGCTACAGGGGGTCTATGGCTACACCTTC
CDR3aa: CASRLQGVYGYTF

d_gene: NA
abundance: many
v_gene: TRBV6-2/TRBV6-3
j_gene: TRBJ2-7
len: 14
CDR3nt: TGTGCCAGCAGCACCCTAGCAGGAGTTAACGAGCAGTACTTC
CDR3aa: CASSTLAGVNEQYF

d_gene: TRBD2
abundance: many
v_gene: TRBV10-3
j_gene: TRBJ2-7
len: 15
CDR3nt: TGTGCCACCCGACTCGCTAGCGGGATCACCTACGAGCAGTACTTC
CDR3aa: CATRLASGITYEQYF

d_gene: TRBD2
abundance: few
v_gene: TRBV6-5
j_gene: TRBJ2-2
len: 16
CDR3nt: TGTGCCAGCAGTACGGGACTAGCGGGGGGCACCGGGGAGCTGTTTTTT
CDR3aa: CASSTGLAGGTGELFF

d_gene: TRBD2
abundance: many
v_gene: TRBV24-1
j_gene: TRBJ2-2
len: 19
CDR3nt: TGTGCCACCGAGAGGAAACTAGCGGGAGTAAGCGCGAACACCGGGGAGCTGTTTTTT
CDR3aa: CATERKLAGVSANTGELFF

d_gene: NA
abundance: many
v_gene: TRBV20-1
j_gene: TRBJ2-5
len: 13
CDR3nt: TGCAGTGCTGGCGGCCGGGGTTTGGAGACCCAGTACTTC
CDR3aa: CSAGGRGLETQYF

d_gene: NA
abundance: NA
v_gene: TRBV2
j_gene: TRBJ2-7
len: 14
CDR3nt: TGTGCCAGCAGTGAACAGGGCGCTTTGTACGAGCAGTACTTC
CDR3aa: CASSEQGALYEQYF

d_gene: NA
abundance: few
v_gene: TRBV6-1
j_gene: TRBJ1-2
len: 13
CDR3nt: TGTGCCAGCACCCAACCTCCACACAGTGGCTACACCTTC
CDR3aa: CASTQPPHSGYTF

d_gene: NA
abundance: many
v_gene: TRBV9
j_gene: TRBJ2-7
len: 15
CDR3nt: TGTGCCAGCAGCGTAGGGGTCGGTTCCTCCTACGAGCAGTACTTC
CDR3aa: CASSVGVGSSYEQYF

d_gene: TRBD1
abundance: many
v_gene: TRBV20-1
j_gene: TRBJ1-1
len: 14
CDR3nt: TGCAGTGCTAGAGATGACAGGGGGGCCACTGAAGCTTTCTTT
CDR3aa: CSARDDRGATEAFF

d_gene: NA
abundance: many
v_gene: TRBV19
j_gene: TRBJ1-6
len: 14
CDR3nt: TGTGCCAGCGAACCGGGACTTAATAATTCACCCCTCCACTTT
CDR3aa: CASEPGLNNSPLHF

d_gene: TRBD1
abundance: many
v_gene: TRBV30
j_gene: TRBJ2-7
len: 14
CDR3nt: TGTGCCTGGGGCACGGGACAGGGGGATCACGAGCAGTACTTC
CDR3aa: CAWGTGQGDHEQYF

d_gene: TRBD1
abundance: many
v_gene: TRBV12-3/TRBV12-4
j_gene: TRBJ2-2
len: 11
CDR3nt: TGTGCCACCAGGGGGACCGGGGAGCTGTTTTTT
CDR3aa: CATRGTGELFF

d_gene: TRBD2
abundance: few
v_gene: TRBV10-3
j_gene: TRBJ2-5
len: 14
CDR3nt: TGTGCCACCGATAGCGGGAAAGGGGTAGAGACCCAGTACTTC
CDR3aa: CATDSGKGVETQYF

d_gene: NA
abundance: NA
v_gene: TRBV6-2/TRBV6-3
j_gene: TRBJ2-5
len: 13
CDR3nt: TGTGCCAGCAGCCCCGGGGCCGGGAGGACCCAGTACTTC
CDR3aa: CASSPGAGRTQYF

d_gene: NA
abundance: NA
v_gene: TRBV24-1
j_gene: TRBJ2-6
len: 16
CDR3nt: TGTGCCACCAGTGCCCGGGGGATATCTGGGGCCAACGTCCTGACTTTC
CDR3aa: CATSARGISGANVLTF

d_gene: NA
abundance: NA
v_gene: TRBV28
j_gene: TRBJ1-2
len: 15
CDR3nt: TGTGCCAGCACCCATGCCCTTAGAGGGGCGGTTGCCTACACCTTC
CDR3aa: CASTHALRGAVAYTF

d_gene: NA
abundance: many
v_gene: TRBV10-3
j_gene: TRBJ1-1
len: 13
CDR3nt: TGTGCCATCAGAGCAGAGAAGAACACTGAAGCTTTCTTT
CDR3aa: CAIRAEKNTEAFF

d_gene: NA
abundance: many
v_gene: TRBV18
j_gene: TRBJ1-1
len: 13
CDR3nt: TGTGCCAGCTCACCATACGGGAACACTGAAGCTTTCTTT
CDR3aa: CASSPYGNTEAFF

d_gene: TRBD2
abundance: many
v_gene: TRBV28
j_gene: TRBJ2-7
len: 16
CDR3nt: TGTGCCAGCAGTTTTGACGTAGCGGGAGATCGGTACGAGCAGTACTTC
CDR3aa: CASSFDVAGDRYEQYF

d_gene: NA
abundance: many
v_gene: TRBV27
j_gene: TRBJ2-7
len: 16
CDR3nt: TGTGCCAGCAGTCCCCGGGGTGTTAGGAGGGACTACGAGCAGTACTTC
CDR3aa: CASSPRGVRRDYEQYF

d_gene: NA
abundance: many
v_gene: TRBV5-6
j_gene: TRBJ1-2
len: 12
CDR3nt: TGTGCCAGCAGCCTAGGGGATACTGGCTACACCTTC
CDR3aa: CASSLGDTGYTF

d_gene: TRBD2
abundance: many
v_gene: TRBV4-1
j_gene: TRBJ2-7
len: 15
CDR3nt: TGCGCCAGCAGCCAAACCGGGACTAGACGGTACGAGCAGTACTTC
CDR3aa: CASSQTGTRRYEQYF

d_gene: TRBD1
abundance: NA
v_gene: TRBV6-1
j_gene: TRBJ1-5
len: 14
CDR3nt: TGTGCCAGCACTCCGGGACAGGGACATCAGCCCCAGCATTTT
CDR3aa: CASTPGQGHQPQHF

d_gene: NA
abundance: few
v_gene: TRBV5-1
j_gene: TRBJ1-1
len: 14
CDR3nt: TGCGCCAGCAGACCGGGACACTTGAACACTGAAGCTTTCTTT
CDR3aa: CASRPGHLNTEAFF

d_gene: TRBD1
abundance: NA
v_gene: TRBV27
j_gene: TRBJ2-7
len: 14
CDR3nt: TGTGCCAGTTTTGGGCGGGACAGGCCTTACGAGCAGTACTTC
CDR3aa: CASFGRDRPYEQYF

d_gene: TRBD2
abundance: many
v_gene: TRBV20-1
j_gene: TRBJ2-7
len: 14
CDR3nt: TGCAGTGCTATACTAGCGGAGAGCTCCTACGAGCAGTACTTC
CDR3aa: CSAILAESSYEQYF

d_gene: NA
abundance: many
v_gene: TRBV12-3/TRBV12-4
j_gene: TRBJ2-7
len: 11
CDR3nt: TGTGCCAGCAGCCACGTTGGCGAGCAGTACTTC
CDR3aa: CASSHVGEQYF